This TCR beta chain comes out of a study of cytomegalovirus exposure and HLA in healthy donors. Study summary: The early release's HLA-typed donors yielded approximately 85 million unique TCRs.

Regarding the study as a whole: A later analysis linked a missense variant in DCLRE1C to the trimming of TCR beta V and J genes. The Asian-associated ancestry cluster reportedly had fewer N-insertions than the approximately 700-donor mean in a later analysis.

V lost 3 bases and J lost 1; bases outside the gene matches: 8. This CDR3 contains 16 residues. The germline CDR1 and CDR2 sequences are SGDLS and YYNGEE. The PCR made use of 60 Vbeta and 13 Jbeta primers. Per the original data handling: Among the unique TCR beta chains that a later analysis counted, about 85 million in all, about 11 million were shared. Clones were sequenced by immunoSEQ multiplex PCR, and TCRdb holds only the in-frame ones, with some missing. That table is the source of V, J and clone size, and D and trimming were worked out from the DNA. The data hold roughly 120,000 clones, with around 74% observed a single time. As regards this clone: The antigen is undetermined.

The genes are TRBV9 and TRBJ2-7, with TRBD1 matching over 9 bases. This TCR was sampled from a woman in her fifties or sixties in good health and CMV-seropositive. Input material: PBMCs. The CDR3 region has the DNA TGTGCCAGCAGCGCAAGGCCGGGACAGGGTTCCTACGAGCAGTACTTC. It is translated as CASSARPGQGSYEQYF.